This passage covers 22 T cell receptor beta chains from one sample sequenced in a study of cytomegalovirus exposure and HLA in healthy donors. PCR primers comprised 60 Vbeta and 13 Jbeta primers. Profiling relied on immunoSEQ multiplex PCR, and the TCRdb table lists in-frame clones only, not all of them. The sample holds almost 200,000 clones, 70% to 80% seen once. Sequencing input: PBMCs. These receptors originate from a male donor in good health and CMV-seropositive.

A remark on this clone: Compared with germline, one end of the junction differs, possibly owing to a read error. The chain has TRBV7-2 and TRBJ1-3, with D unclear. The germline V gene has CDR1 SGHTA and CDR2 FQGNSA. This CDR3 has 16 amino acids. The CDR3 bases are TGTGCCAGCAGCTTAGCGGCGAGGAGCTTTGGAAACGCCATATATTTT. Amino acids: CASSLAARSFGNAIYF. The variable domain in full, completed from reference TRBV7-2 and TRBJ1-3, reads GAGVSQSPSNKVTEKGKDVELRCDPISGHTALYWYRQSLGQGLEFLIYFQGNSAPDKSGLPSDRFSAERTGGSVSTLTIQRTQQEDSAVYLCASSLAARSFGNAIYFGEGSWLTVV.

The chain links TRBV6-6 to TRBJ1-4; TRBD1 matches 12 bases. The germline gives CDR1 MNHNY, CDR2 SVGAGI (reference sequence). Trimming removed 7 bases from V and 8 bases from J; junction bases left unmatched: 11. The CDR3 runs 16 residues. The chain's CDR3 is CASKIQGQGAREKLFF. The CDR3 bases are TGTGCCAGCAAAATACAGGGACAGGGGGCCCGCGAAAAACTGTTTTTT.

V and J are TRBV29-1 and TRBJ1-3; D gene unclear. From germline, CDR1 is SQVTM and CDR2 ANQGSEA. The CDR3 is 12 residues long. Trimming removed 7 bases at V and 3 bases at J, with 10 bases between. Here the CDR3 DNA reads TGCAGCGCTTACTCAGGTGGAAACACCATATATTTT. Encoded protein: CSAYSGGNTIYF.

V gene TRBV28 combines with J gene TRBJ1-5; 7 bases fit TRBD1. V was clipped by 6 bases and J by 6 bases; unmatched bases: 11. Germline assignment: CDR1 MDHEN and CDR2 SYDVKM. This CDR3 is 15 amino acids long. The CDR3 loop is CASSYERQGGQPQHF. In nucleotides, the CDR3 is TGTGCCAGCAGCTACGAACGACAGGGAGGTCAGCCCCAGCATTTT.

J is TRBJ1-5 and V is TRBV4-2; D is uncertain. The ends were cut back, 0 bases at V and 3 bases at J, with 6 bases in the middle. The CDR3 spans 14 residues. CDR1 LGHNA and CDR2 YNFKEQ come from the germline V gene. The CDR3: CASSQEESNQPQHF. CDR3 DNA sequence: TGTGCCAGCAGCCAAGAAGAGTCCAATCAGCCCCAGCATTTT.

This clone was detected only once. The CDR3 spells CASSLTLAGEDTQYF. In nucleotides, the CDR3 is TGCGCCAGCAGCCTTACACTAGCGGGAGAAGATACGCAGTATTTT. V is TRBV5-1 and J is TRBJ2-3, with TRBD2 matching over 11 bases. Per the germline V gene, CDR1 is SGHRS and CDR2 is YFSETQ. The CDR3 length is 15 residues. J was trimmed by 5 bases and V by 4 bases; bases with no gene match: 6.

This CDR3 is CASSEINQETQYF. Here the CDR3 DNA reads TGTGCCAGCAGTGAAATAAACCAAGAGACCCAGTACTTC. V and J are TRBV25-1 and TRBJ2-5, with D unresolved. The CDR3 extends over 13 amino acids. Trimming took off 2 bases at V and 0 bases at J, with 4 bases between the two ends. Germline V lookup: CDR1 MGHDK, CDR2 SYGVNS.

The chain uses TRBV2 and TRBJ1-1; 11 bases line up with TRBD1. There are 15 residues in the CDR3. CDR1 and CDR2 from the germline V gene are SNHLY and FYNNEI. Unmatched junction bases numbered 5, after V lost 4 bases and J lost 4 bases. The CDR3 region is CASSGGTGGSTEAFF. The DNA of the CDR3 is TGTGCCAGCAGTGGCGGGACAGGGGGGAGCACTGAAGCTTTCTTT.

The chain combines TRBV7-2 with TRBJ1-5, with D possibly being TRBD1 (5 bases). Germline V gene lookup returns CDR1 SGHTA and CDR2 FQGNSA. Trimming removed 6 bases from V and 7 bases from J, with 16 bases in between. CDR3 length equals 14 residues. CDR3 coding DNA: TGTGCCAGCAGTCCCACGGGGGGAGGGCAGCCCCAGCATTTT. This codes for CASSPTGGGQPQHF.

This clone has only one observation. The V and J genes are TRBV6-1 and TRBJ1-2, with D possibly matching TRBD1 (6 bases). Germline values: CDR1 MNHNS, CDR2 SASEGT. The ends were cut back, 7 bases at V and 8 bases at J, with 20 bases in the middle. The CDR3 is made up of 14 amino acids. The CDR3 DNA is TGTGCCAGCATGGGGGGGCAGGATGGGTTGGGCTACACCTTC. It is translated as CASMGGQDGLGYTF.

The chain combines TRBV7-8 with TRBJ2-7; 9 bases agree with TRBD1. CDR1 and CDR2 from the germline V gene are SGHVS and FQNEAQ. The CDR3 is 15 amino acids. J lost 1 base, V lost 5 bases, and 6 bases had no gene match. The CDR3 reads CASSLTDRGSYEQYF. The CDR3, as DNA: TGTGCCAGCAGCCTCACGGACAGGGGTTCCTACGAGCAGTACTTC. The full variable domain, rest sourced from reference TRBV7-8 and TRBJ2-7, is GAGVSQSPRYKVAKRGQDVALRCDPISGHVSLFWYQQALGQGPEFLTYFQNEAQLDKSGLPSDRFFAERPEGSVSTLKIQRTQQEDSAVYLCASSLTDRGSYEQYFGPGTRLTVT.

This clone was picked up one time. This chain links TRBV7-3 with TRBJ1-4; 10 bases line up with TRBD1. Germline CDR1 is SGHTA and CDR2 is FQGTGA. The trim removed 5 bases at V and 6 bases at J, leaving 12 bases unmatched. There are 17 residues in the CDR3. The CDR3 reads CASSPGPRTGGDEKLFF. The CDR3 DNA follows: TGTGCCAGCAGCCCAGGCCCGCGGACAGGGGGAGATGAAAAACTGTTTTTT.

CDR3 nucleotide sequence: TGTGCCAGTAGTATAACCAGGGTGGGATCAACTAATGAAAAACTGTTTTTT. It specifies CASSITRVGSTNEKLFF. The chain joins TRBV19 to TRBJ1-4; D is perhaps TRBD1 (5 bases). Per germline, CDR1 LNHDA and CDR2 SQIVND (reference sequence). There are 17 residues in the CDR3. V lost 2 bases, J lost 0 bases, and 13 bases lay in between.

The chain recombines TRBV4-3 with TRBJ2-7; 11 nucleotides line up with TRBD2. Trimming took 4 bases from V and 6 from J; bases not matched to a gene: 11. The CDR3 is 16 amino acids. CDR1 is LGHNA and CDR2 is YSLEER in the germline V gene. The CDR3 DNA reads as TGCGCCAGCAGCCCCTACACTAGCGGGAGTCGGGGCGAGCAGTACTTC. Protein sequence: CASSPYTSGSRGEQYF.

V gene TRBV28 combines with J gene TRBJ2-7; 13 bases map to TRBD2. This CDR3 region has 16 residues. V dropped 5 bases and J dropped 4; count of bases not matched to a gene: 8. Per germline, CDR1 MDHEN and CDR2 SYDVKM. CDR3 sequence: CASSPRTSGRFYEQYF. CDR3 bases: TGTGCCAGCAGTCCCCGGACTAGCGGGAGATTTTACGAGCAGTACTTC.

The chain employs TRBV6-5 and TRBJ1-1; D gene uncertain. The CDR3 is made up of 16 amino acids. CDR1 MNHEY and CDR2 SVGAGI come from the germline V gene. Trimming shortened V by 0 bases and J by 2 bases, and 13 bases separated the two germline ends. The CDR3 DNA reads TGTGCCAGCAGTTACTCGGTAGGCACAGCCAACACTGAAGCTTTCTTT. As protein: CASSYSVGTANTEAFF.

On this clone: The junction departs from the called germline gene at one end, perhaps through a read error. The chain recombines TRBV7-6 with TRBJ2-3; 7 bases are a match to TRBD2. Per germline, CDR1 SGHVS and CDR2 FNYEAQ. The CDR3 runs to 17 residues. In nucleotides, the CDR3 is TGTGCCAGCAGGTTAGAGGGCAACGGGGGGACCACAGATACGCAGTATTTT. Its translation is CASRLEGNGGTTDTQYF. The variable domain in full, with the rest retrieved from reference TRBV7-6 and TRBJ2-3, is GAGVSQSPRYKVTKRGQDVALRCDPISGHVSLYWYRQALGQGPEFLTYFNYEAQQDKSGLPNDRFSAERPEGSISTLTIQRTEQRDSAMYRCASRLEGNGGTTDTQYFGPGTRLTVL.

This clone was observed once. This chain links TRBV10-3 with TRBJ2-7, with D perhaps TRBD1 (6 bases). V was trimmed by 7 bases and J by 0 bases, leaving 7 bases between them. The length of the CDR3 is 12 residues. Germline values: CDR1 ENHRY, CDR2 SYGVKD. This CDR3 is CAIKGDSYEQYF. Written as DNA, the CDR3 is TGTGCCATCAAGGGGGACTCCTACGAGCAGTACTTC.

V is TRBV7-3 and J is TRBJ1-1; D is undetermined. V lost 4 bases, J lost 2 bases, and 8 bases lay in between. Germline lookup yields CDR1 SGHTA and CDR2 FQGTGA. This CDR3 has 13 amino acids. The CDR3 region has the DNA TGTGCCAGCAGCTCCTCGGGAAACACTGAAGCTTTCTTT. Protein sequence: CASSSSGNTEAFF.

The chain has TRBV28 and TRBJ1-4; TRBD1 agrees at 7 bases. This CDR3 spans 14 amino acids. The V gene end was trimmed by 5 bases and the J gene end by 8 bases; junction bases not matched to a gene: 8. Germline values: CDR1 MDHEN, CDR2 SYDVKM. As DNA, the CDR3 is TGTGCCAGCAGTCTAGGGGGCGACATCGAAAAACTGTTTTTT. Translated, it gives CASSLGGDIEKLFF.

The V call is TRBV7-2, the J call TRBJ1-1; D not certain. Germline loops: CDR1 SGHTA, CDR2 FQGNSA. This CDR3 contains 13 residues. V lost 0 bases and J 6 bases, leaving 8 bases between the germline ends. The CDR3 nucleotides are TGTGCCAGCAGCTTAGCGGTAGCGGCTGAAGCTTTCTTT. Protein product: CASSLAVAAEAFF.

V is TRBV14 and J is TRBJ1-1; D ambiguous. The CDR3 sequence is 15 residues long. Germline values: CDR1 SGHDN, CDR2 FVKESK. Deletions cut 0 bases from V and 0 bases from J, with 8 bases between. CDR3 nucleotides: TGTGCCAGCAGCCAAGACCCCCAGATGAACACTGAAGCTTTCTTT. Translating gives CASSQDPQMNTEAFF.